This TCR beta chain was identified during a study of blood T cell repertoires in COVID-19. Trimming removed 7 bases from V and 5 bases from J; junction bases left unmatched: 2. The CDR3 is 13 residues long. Germline V CDR1 and CDR2: WSHSY, SAAADI. Authors' methods: Researchers report that nucleated cell counts were estimated from reference gene primer amplification. The method was immunoSEQ multiplex PCR; TCRdb's version includes in-frame clones alone and lacks a portion of them. The V and J calls and clone size were taken over from that table, and D and trimming were inferred from the DNA. The data show around 100,000 clones, just under 85% seen once.

This rearrangement joins TRBV10-2 to TRBJ2-2, with TRBD2 matching over 9 bases. This clonotype was obtained from a man between 50 and 59 years old with active or convalescent COVID-19. The source material was peripheral blood. The chain's CDR3 is CASMLAGTGELFF. The CDR3 nucleotides are TGCGCCAGCATGCTAGCGGGGACCGGGGAGCTGTTTTTT.